The clone carrying this TCR beta chain was picked up many times. As yet, its antigen is unknown. The data stem from a study of regulatory T cells in long-lasting Graves disease. Study findings and constraints: Persistent Graves' patients showed less TCR diversity than newly diagnosed ones.

With iRepertoire HTBI primers and Arm-PCR of CDR3 regions, TCR beta libraries were built. One entry per CDR3 protein, called by TCRdb with MiXCR from the multiplex PCR reads. The sample includes over 450,000 distinct CDR3 sequences, 20% to 25% of them seen just once. Specified time point: persistent/refractory GD, antithyroid drugs over 5 years with positive TRAb. The authors made the TCR library using RNA they extracted from PBMCs. The sequenced sample was peripheral blood mononuclear cells (PBMCs), obtained when the disease was refractory, from a patient treated with antithyroid drugs. The TCR originated in a female donor with Graves disease.

In DNA form, the CDR3 reads TGTGCCACCAGCAGAGATCGAGGGACAGGGGTCAATCAGCCCCAGCATTTT. Translating it yields CATSRDRGTGVNQPQHF. V usage is TRBV15 and J usage is TRBJ1-5, with TRBD1 identical over 10 bases. The CDR3 contains 17 residues. Germline CDR1 reads LNHNV; CDR2 reads YYDKDF (reference sequence). With V trimmed by 0 bases and J by 3 bases, 5 bases remained unmatched.